This T cell receptor (beta chain) was sequenced in a study of blood T cell repertoires in COVID-19. Study-level background: Acute and convalescent COVID-19 specimens originated in the United States, Italy and Spain. Nucleic acid was either cDNA or gDNA, and it came from T cells, B-cell-depleted T cells, or PBMCs.

The germline gives CDR1 SGDLS, CDR2 YYNGEE. CDR3 length: 14 amino acids. V trimming: 0 bases; J trimming: 4 bases; junction bases outside the gene matches: 0. Methods used by the authors: Estimated nucleated cell counts came from reference gene primer amplification. Method: immunoSEQ multiplex PCR; TCRdb's copy keeps in-frame clones and lacks some. The V and J calls and clone size come from that table; D and trimming were worked out from the DNA. The table shows under 300,000 clones, with about nine tenths occurring only once. The chain links TRBV9 to TRBJ1-2; 10 positions match TRBD1. The source material was peripheral blood. This TCR was recovered from a man in his 60s with acute or convalescent COVID-19. The CDR3 sequence: CASSVGQGAYGYTF. CDR3 DNA: TGTGCCAGCAGCGTAGGACAGGGGGCCTATGGCTACACCTTC.